The next 25 T cell receptor beta chains were all read from a single sample in a study of CD8+CD57+ T cells in acquired aplastic anemia. Previously, flow cytometry had revealed CD8+CD57+ cell expansion in the patients chosen for sequencing. Genomic DNA was employed as the template in profiling TCR beta VDJ and CDR3. TCRdb independently ran MiXCR on the reads; one entry per CDR3 protein. Altogether approximately 190,000 distinct CDR3 sequences are present, nearly 50% being singletons, with the ten largest covering 8.5% to 10%. The specimen was sorted CD4+, CD8+, or CD8+CD57+ T cells (not recorded which) from PBMCs. Receptor source: a human donor with aplastic anemia.

The J gene is TRBJ2-7, the V gene TRBV24-1; D remains ambiguous. Looked up from germline, CDR1 is KGHDR and CDR2 is SFDVKD. V shed 5 bases and J shed 6 bases, with 16 bases lying between them. The CDR3 is 14 residues long. The CDR3 sequence is CATSASLRAAEQYF. CDR3 DNA sequence: TGTGCCACCAGTGCGTCGCTCCGGGCAGCCGAGCAGTACTTC.

The table lists this clonotype with many counts. The chain has TRBV11-3 and TRBJ2-7, with unresolved D. CDR3 length: 11 amino acids. The V gene lost 5 bases and the J gene lost 3 bases, with 5 bases spanning the gap. The germline CDR1 and CDR2 sequences are SGHNT and YENEEA. CDR3 sequence (DNA): TGTGCCAGCAGCAAGAACTACGAGCAGTACTTC. As protein: CASSKNYEQYF. Based on the CDR3 plus reference TRBV11-3 and TRBJ2-7, the full variable domain is EAGVVQSPRYKIIEKKQPVAFWCNPISGHNTLYWYLQNLGQGPELLIRYENEEAVDDSQLPKDRFSAERLKGVDSTLKIQPAELGDSAVYLCASSKNYEQYFGPGTRLTVT.

The chain recombines TRBV10-3 with TRBJ2-1, with 7 bases lining up with TRBD2. Germline CDR1 reads ENHRY; CDR2 reads SYGVKD. The CDR3 sequence is 15 residues long. Unmatched junction bases numbered 8, after V lost 6 bases and J lost 3 bases. The CDR3 nucleotides are TGTGCCATCAGCTTGTGGCTAGCGGACTACAATGAGCAGTTCTTC. Translating gives CAISLWLADYNEQFF.

The chain has TRBV20-1 and TRBJ1-5, with TRBD1 matching 9 bases. Germline CDR1 DFQATT, CDR2 SNEGSKA (reference sequence). The ends lost 0 bases at V and 7 bases at J; junction bases unmatched: 7. This CDR3 comprises 15 residues. CDR3 in amino acids: CSARDSQGARQPQHF. For the CDR3, the DNA is TGCAGTGCTAGAGATTCACAGGGGGCGAGGCAGCCCCAGCATTTT.

This clonotype was seen many times. The chain joins TRBV7-9 to TRBJ1-1; D is uncertain. The CDR3 loop spans 12 amino acids. The germline V and J ends were trimmed by 2 bases and 4 bases, with 5 bases remaining between them. Looked up from germline, CDR1 is SEHNR and CDR2 is FQNEAQ (reference sequence). CDR3 loop: CASSLLGTEAFF. The CDR3 DNA follows: TGTGCCAGCAGCTTACTGGGCACTGAAGCTTTCTTT. The whole variable domain, remainder taken from reference TRBV7-9 and TRBJ1-1, is DTGVSQNPRHKITKRGQNVTFRCDPISEHNRLYWYRQTLGQGPEFLTYFQNEAQLEKSRLLSDRFSAERPKGSFSTLEIQRTEQGDSAMYLCASSLLGTEAFFGQGTRLTVV.

This clonotype occurred many times. The chain combines TRBV11-3 with TRBJ2-7, with D perhaps given as TRBD1 or TRBD2 (6 bases each). The germline CDR1 and CDR2 sequences are SGHNT and YENEEA. V was shortened by 5 bases and J by 4 bases, with 9 bases between the two germline ends. This CDR3 has 12 amino acids. The CDR3 region is CASSKGGYEQYF. CDR3 bases: TGTGCCAGCAGCAAAGGGGGGTACGAGCAGTACTTC.

This clonotype appeared a single time. V usage is TRBV28 and J usage is TRBJ1-6; tentatively, D is TRBD1 (5 bases). Per germline, CDR1 MDHEN and CDR2 SYDVKM. The CDR3 spans 13 residues. V was clipped by 8 bases and J by 3 bases, with 8 bases between them. The CDR3 DNA sequence: TGTGCCAGCCGCAGGGTCTATAATTCACCCCTCCACTTT. This encodes CASRRVYNSPLHF.

V gene TRBV7-3 combines with J gene TRBJ1-1; D possibly corresponds to TRBD1 (6 bases). The ends were cut back, 6 bases at V and 8 bases at J, with 16 bases in the middle. The CDR3 has 13 residues. Germline V gene sequence: CDR1 SGHTA, CDR2 FQGTGA. The CDR3 protein is CASSFSQGLEAFF. The DNA for the CDR3 is TGTGCCAGCAGTTTTTCTCAGGGGCTGGAAGCTTTCTTT.

The rearrangement links TRBV7-3 to TRBJ2-7; D might be TRBD1 (6 bases). The CDR3 has 13 residues. The V end lost 9 bases, the J end lost 3 bases, and 15 bases lay between the germline ends. CDR1 is SGHTA, CDR2 FQGTGA, per germline. Written as DNA, the CDR3 is TGTGCCAGTAGTACCTCACAGGGCTACGAGCAGTACTTC. Protein sequence: CASSTSQGYEQYF.

The chain joins TRBV2 to TRBJ1-1; D might be TRBD1 (6 bases). The CDR3 consists of 12 residues. With 11 bases removed from V and 2 bases from J, the gap between germline ends came to 12 bases. Germline V gene data show CDR1 as SNHLY and CDR2 as FYNNEI. The CDR3, as DNA: TGTGCCTCCATACAGGGCAACACTGAAGCTTTCTTT. Translation: CASIQGNTEAFF.

The table lists this clonotype with a count of one. The V gene is TRBV12-3 or TRBV12-4, the J gene TRBJ1-4; D perhaps matches TRBD1 (5 bases). With 5 bases removed from V and 5 bases from J, the gap between germline ends came to 18 bases. This CDR3 has 16 residues. The CDR3 is CASSPLPTVTNEKLFF. The CDR3 DNA follows: TGTGCCAGCAGTCCACTCCCGACAGTGACAAATGAAAAACTGTTTTTT.

Many counts were recorded for this clonotype. The V gene is TRBV20-1, the J gene TRBJ2-3, with D perhaps matching TRBD2 (6 bases). The V end was cut by 0 bases, the J end by 5 bases, with 6 bases between. CDR1 is DFQATT, CDR2 SNEGSKA, per germline (reference sequence). This CDR3 is built from 12 residues. Here the CDR3 reads CSAREGGDTQYF. CDR3 sequence (DNA): TGCAGTGCTAGAGAGGGGGGAGATACGCAGTATTTT.

The V gene is TRBV29-1, the J gene TRBJ2-1; 8 bases line up with TRBD2. The V segment lost 4 bases and the J segment 6 bases; nucleotides outside the gene matches: 5. The germline CDR1 and CDR2 sequences are SQVTM and ANQGSEA. The CDR3 totals 13 residues. Here the CDR3 reads CSVASGGRNEQFF. The DNA of the CDR3 is TGCAGCGTTGCCAGCGGGGGACGCAATGAGCAGTTCTTC.

Worth noting for this clonotype: This CDR3 is missing its conserved last phenylalanine or tryptophan, likely due to a read error. No DNA is shown, since the ends of the CDR3 on it are uncertain; the CDR3 is the one TCRdb lists. The V and J genes are TRBV5-4 and TRBJ2-7. The germline V gene encodes CDR1 SGHNT and CDR2 YYREEE (reference sequence). The CDR3 spans 12 amino acids, including both terminal residues. CDR3 sequence reads: CASSSDNYEHYL.

This clonotype was counted at least ten times. The chain uses TRBV20-1 and TRBJ1-4; D unclear. The CDR3 length is 13 residues. Trimming stripped 2 bases from V and 8 bases from J, with 12 bases between. Per germline, CDR1 DFQATT and CDR2 SNEGSKA (reference sequence). The CDR3 here is CSARRNSQEKLFF. As DNA, the CDR3 is TGCAGTGCTAGAAGAAACAGCCAGGAAAAACTGTTTTTT.

The chain couples TRBV20-1 to TRBJ2-1, with a possible D match to TRBD1 (7 bases). V was pared by 5 bases and J by 3 bases, with 17 bases between. CDR1 DFQATT and CDR2 SNEGSKA come from the germline V gene (reference sequence). The CDR3 totals 15 residues. This CDR3 is CSAGRRGPDYNEQFF. CDR3 nucleotide sequence: TGCAGTGCTGGTCGGAGGGGGCCAGACTACAATGAGCAGTTCTTC.

This clonotype appeared many times. The CDR3, as DNA: TGCGCCAGCAGCCAACAAGGGGATAGCACAGATACGCAGTATTTT. Residues: CASSQQGDSTDTQYF. The genes are TRBV5-1 and TRBJ2-3, with D perhaps matching TRBD1 (5 bases). V was shortened by 4 bases and J by 0 bases, with 12 bases between the two germline ends. This CDR3 has 15 amino acids. Germline V lookup: CDR1 SGHRS, CDR2 YFSETQ.

This clonotype was counted ten times or more. CDR3 nucleotide sequence: TGTGCCAGCAGCCCTGGGGGACCGGGCCCTTACAATGAGCAGTTCTTC. It specifies CASSPGGPGPYNEQFF. This sequence joins TRBV9 and TRBJ2-1, with D perhaps matching TRBD1 or TRBD2 (5 bases each). The germline V and J ends were trimmed by 4 bases and 4 bases, with 18 bases remaining between them. Germline V gene sequence: CDR1 SGDLS, CDR2 YYNGEE. This CDR3 region has 16 residues.

The chain links TRBV20-1 to TRBJ1-1; perhaps TRBD1 as D (6 bases). Trimming cost V 1 base and J 6 bases, with 15 bases left between them. Germline V gives CDR1 DFQATT, CDR2 SNEGSKA (reference sequence). This CDR3 comprises 14 residues. CDR3 protein: CSARVTGMHAEAFF. CDR3 DNA sequence: TGCAGTGCTAGAGTTACAGGGATGCACGCTGAAGCTTTCTTT.

J is TRBJ2-5 and V is TRBV2; D tentatively fits TRBD1 or TRBD2 (5 bases each). The germline V gene encodes CDR1 SNHLY and CDR2 FYNNEI. Between the trimmed V and J ends, which lost 6 bases and 2 bases, there was a span of 13 bases. This CDR3 spans 14 amino acids. The CDR3 bases are TGTGCCAGCAGGGACACGAGGGGACAAGAGACCCAGTACTTC. This gives the protein CASRDTRGQETQYF.

The chain carries TRBV15 and TRBJ1-1; no firm D call. This CDR3 has 12 amino acids. Germline CDR1 reads LNHNV; CDR2 reads YYDKDF (reference sequence). The V and J ends lost 3 bases and 4 bases respectively, with 6 bases between them. CDR3 loop: CATSSLATEAFF. The CDR3 coding sequence is TGTGCCACCAGCAGTTTAGCCACTGAAGCTTTCTTT.

The genes are TRBV6-5 and TRBJ1-6, with a possible D match to TRBD1 (6 bases). Germline CDR1 is MNHEY and CDR2 is SVGAGI. This CDR3 contains 14 residues. Trimming cost V 2 bases and J 9 bases, with 11 bases left between them. CDR3 DNA: TGTGCCAGCAGTTACAAACAGGGTACTTCACCCCTCCACTTT. This encodes CASSYKQGTSPLHF.

This clonotype was detected ten times or more. The chain is built from TRBV6-5 and TRBJ1-5, with unresolved D. Germline CDR1 and CDR2: MNHEY and SVGAGI. The length of the CDR3 is 15 residues. V was clipped by 3 bases and J by 1 base, with 10 bases between them. The CDR3 sequence is CASSYTSASNQPQHF. The CDR3 DNA follows: TGTGCCAGCAGTTATACGTCAGCAAGCAATCAGCCCCAGCATTTT.

This chain joins TRBV9 and TRBJ2-7, with 11 bases that match TRBD2. The junction had 7 bases not matched to a gene; V was cut back by 0 bases and J by 5 bases. The germline gives CDR1 SGDLS, CDR2 YYNGEE. The CDR3 has 16 residues. CDR3 in DNA: TGTGCCAGCAGCGTAGATGCTCTAGCGGGGGGTAACGAGCAGTACTTC. Its translation: CASSVDALAGGNEQYF.

This clonotype was seen many times. The gene calls are TRBV11-1 and TRBJ2-7; 8 bases map to TRBD1. The CDR3 consists of 15 residues. The germline V gene encodes CDR1 SGHAT and CDR2 FQDESV (reference sequence). V shed 4 bases and J 6 bases; nucleotides not matched to a gene: 11. In DNA, the CDR3 is TGTGCCAGCAGCTCAGGGACAGGCTGGGGGCTCGAGCAGTACTTC. Its translation: CASSSGTGWGLEQYF.